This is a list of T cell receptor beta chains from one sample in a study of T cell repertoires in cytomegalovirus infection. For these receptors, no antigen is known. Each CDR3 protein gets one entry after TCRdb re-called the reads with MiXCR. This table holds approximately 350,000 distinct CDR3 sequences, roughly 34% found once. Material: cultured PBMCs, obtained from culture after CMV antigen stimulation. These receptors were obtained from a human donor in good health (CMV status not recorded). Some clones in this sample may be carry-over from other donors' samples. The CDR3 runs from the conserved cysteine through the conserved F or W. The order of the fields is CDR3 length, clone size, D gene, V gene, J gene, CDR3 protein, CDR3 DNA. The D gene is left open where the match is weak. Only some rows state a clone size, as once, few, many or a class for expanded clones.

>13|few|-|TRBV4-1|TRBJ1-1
CASSQRDTVEAFF
TGCGCCAGCAGTCAAAGGGATACTGTTGAAGCTTTCTTT
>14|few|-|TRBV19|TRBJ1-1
CASSIGRVNTEAFF
TGTGCCAGTAGTATAGGACGCGTGAACACTGAAGCTTTCTTT
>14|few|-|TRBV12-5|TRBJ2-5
CASGRDLSQETQYF
TGTGCTAGTGGCCGCGATCTAAGTCAAGAGACCCAGTACTTC
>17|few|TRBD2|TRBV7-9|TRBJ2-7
CASSRSGNPAGYFEQYF
TGTGCCAGCAGCCGTAGCGGGAACCCTGCTGGCTACTTCGAGCAGTACTTC
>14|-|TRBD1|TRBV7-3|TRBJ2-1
CAGSSLDRGNEQFF
TGTGCCGGCAGCTCACTAGACAGGGGTAATGAGCAGTTCTTC
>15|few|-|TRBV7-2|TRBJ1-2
CASAESDSLNYGYTF
TGTGCCAGCGCCGAGAGTGACAGCCTTAACTATGGCTACACCTTC
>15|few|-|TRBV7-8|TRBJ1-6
CASSARTDYNSPLHF
TGTGCCAGCAGCGCCAGGACAGATTATAATTCACCCCTCCACTTT
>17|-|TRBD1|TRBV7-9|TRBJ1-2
CASSLRDRDSLNYGYTF
TGTGCCAGCAGCTTAAGGGACCGGGACAGCCTTAACTATGGCTACACCTTC
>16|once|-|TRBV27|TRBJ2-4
CASSFDSDLAKNIQYF
TGTGCCAGCAGTTTCGACAGTGACCTAGCCAAAAACATTCAGTACTTC
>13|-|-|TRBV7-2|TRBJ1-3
CASRPSSGNTIYF
TGTGCCAGCAGGCCCAGTTCTGGAAACACCATATATTTT
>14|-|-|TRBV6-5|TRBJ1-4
CASSFRGTNEKLFF
TGTGCCAGCAGTTTTAGGGGGACTAATGAAAAACTGTTTTTT
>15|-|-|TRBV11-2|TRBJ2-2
CASSSRATNTGELFF
TGTGCCAGCAGTTCCAGGGCCACGAACACCGGGGAGCTGTTTTTT
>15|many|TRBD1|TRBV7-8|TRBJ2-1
CASSFNGQGPNEQFF
TGTGCCAGCAGCTTCAACGGACAGGGCCCCAATGAGCAGTTCTTC
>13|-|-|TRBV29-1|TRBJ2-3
CSVTYMGTDTQYF
TGCAGCGTTACTTATATGGGCACAGATACGCAGTATTTT
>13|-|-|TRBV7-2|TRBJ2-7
CASSPTDAYEQYF
TGTGCCAGCAGCCCTACGGATGCCTACGAGCAGTACTTC
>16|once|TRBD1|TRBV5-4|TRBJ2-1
CASSLPGQIPYNEQFF
TGTGCCAGCAGCTTGCCGGGACAGATCCCCTACAATGAGCAGTTCTTC
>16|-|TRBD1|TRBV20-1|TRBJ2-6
CSARSLTGSGANVLTF
TGCAGTGCTAGAAGCCTGACAGGGTCTGGGGCCAACGTCCTGACTTTC
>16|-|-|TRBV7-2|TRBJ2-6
CASSLQGLSGANVLTF
TGTGCCAGCAGCTTACAGGGCCTCTCTGGGGCCAACGTCCTGACTTTC
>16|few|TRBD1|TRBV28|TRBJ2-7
CASSFEGTGKGYEQYF
TGTGCCAGCAGTTTTGAAGGGACAGGAAAAGGTTACGAGCAGTACTTC
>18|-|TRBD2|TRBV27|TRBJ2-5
CASSLVGVAGVKQETQYF
TGTGCCAGCAGTTTAGTTGGGGTAGCGGGAGTAAAACAAGAGACCCAGTACTTC
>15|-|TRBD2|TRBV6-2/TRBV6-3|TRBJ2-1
CASSFGTRTYNEQFF
TGTGCCAGCAGTTTTGGGACTAGGACCTACAATGAGCAGTTCTTC
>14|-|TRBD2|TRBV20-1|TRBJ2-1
CSARKREGISEQFF
TGCAGTGCCCGTAAGCGGGAGGGCATCAGTGAGCAGTTCTTC
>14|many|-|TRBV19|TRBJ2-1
CASSIWASYNEQFF
TGTGCCAGTAGTATTTGGGCCTCCTACAATGAGCAGTTCTTC
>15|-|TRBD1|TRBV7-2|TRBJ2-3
CASSEQGFGTDTQYF
TGTGCCAGCAGCGAACAGGGGTTCGGCACAGATACGCAGTATTTT
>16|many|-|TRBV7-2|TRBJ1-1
CASSLVLRVMGTEAFF
TGTGCCAGCAGCTTAGTCCTCAGGGTTATGGGCACTGAAGCTTTCTTT
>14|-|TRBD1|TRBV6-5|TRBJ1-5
CASSYGQGGQPQHF
TGTGCCAGCAGTTACGGACAGGGCGGTCAGCCCCAGCATTTT
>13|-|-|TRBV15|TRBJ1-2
CATSTRTDYGYTF
TGTGCCACCAGCACCCGGACAGACTATGGCTACACCTTC
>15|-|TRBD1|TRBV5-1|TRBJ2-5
CASSLRQGPSRTQYF
TGCGCCAGCAGCTTAAGACAGGGGCCCAGTCGGACCCAGTACTTC
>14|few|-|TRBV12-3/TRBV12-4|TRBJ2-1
CASTPTELYNEQFF
TGTGCCAGCACCCCGACGGAACTCTACAATGAGCAGTTCTTC
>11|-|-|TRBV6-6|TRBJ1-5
CASSPGQPQHF
TGTGCCAGCAGCCCAGGACAGCCCCAGCATTTT
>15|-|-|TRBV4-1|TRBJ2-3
CASSQAAEGAYTQYF
TGCGCCAGCAGCCAGGCGGCGGAGGGTGCTTATACGCAGTATTTT
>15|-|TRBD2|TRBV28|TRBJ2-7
CASSKTSMGSYEQYF
TGTGCCAGCAGTAAGACTAGCATGGGCTCCTACGAGCAGTACTTC
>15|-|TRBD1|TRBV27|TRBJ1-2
CASSLKSGGNYGYTF
TGTGCCAGCAGTTTAAAGTCAGGGGGCAACTATGGCTACACCTTC
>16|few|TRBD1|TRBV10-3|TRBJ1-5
CAISESQDRAGQPQHF
TGTGCCATCAGTGAGTCTCAGGACAGGGCTGGGCAGCCCCAGCATTTT
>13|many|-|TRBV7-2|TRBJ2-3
CASSPGTLDTQYF
TGTGCCAGCAGCCCTGGGACCCTAGATACGCAGTATTTT
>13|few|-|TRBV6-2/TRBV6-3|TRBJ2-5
CASNRQFQETQYF
TGTGCCAGCAACCGACAATTTCAAGAGACCCAGTACTTC
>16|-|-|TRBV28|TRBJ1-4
CASASARLARVEKLFF
TGTGCCAGCGCCTCGGCACGACTGGCCCGGGTTGAAAAACTGTTTTTT
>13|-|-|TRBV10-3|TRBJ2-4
CAISDRERDIQYF
TGTGCCATCAGTGATAGGGAGAGGGACATTCAGTACTTC
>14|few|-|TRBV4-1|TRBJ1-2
CASSQPGERLGYTF
TGCGCCAGCAGCCAACCGGGAGAAAGGCTTGGCTACACCTTC
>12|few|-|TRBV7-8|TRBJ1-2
CASSARDRGYTF
TGTGCCAGCAGCGCCCGGGACCGAGGCTACACCTTC
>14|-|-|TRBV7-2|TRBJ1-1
CASSFVGLNTEAFF
TGTGCCAGCAGCTTCGTTGGCCTGAACACTGAAGCTTTCTTT
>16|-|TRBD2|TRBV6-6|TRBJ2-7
CASSYPGLAGGYEQYF
TGTGCCAGCAGTTACCCCGGACTAGCGGGAGGTTACGAGCAGTACTTC
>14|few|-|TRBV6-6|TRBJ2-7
CATSRTEGGYEQYF
TGTGCCACCTCGAGGACAGAAGGAGGATACGAGCAGTACTTC
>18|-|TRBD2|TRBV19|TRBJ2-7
CASSLEHRTSGTSYEQYF
TGTGCCAGTAGTCTCGAGCATAGAACTAGCGGGACCTCCTACGAGCAGTACTTC
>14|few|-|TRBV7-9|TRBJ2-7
CASSLVPGDYEQYF
TGTGCCAGCAGCTTAGTACCAGGCGACTACGAGCAGTACTTC
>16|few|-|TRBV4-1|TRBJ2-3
CASRGYRVRETDTQYF
TGCGCCAGCAGGGGCTACAGGGTAAGGGAGACAGATACGCAGTATTTT
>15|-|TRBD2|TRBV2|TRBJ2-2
CASSKTSGDTGELFF
TGTGCCAGCAGCAAGACTAGCGGGGACACCGGGGAGCTGTTTTTT
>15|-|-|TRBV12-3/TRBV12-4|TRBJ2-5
CASSLRGNPRQTQYF
TGTGCCAGCAGCCTCCGGGGAAACCCCCGTCAGACCCAGTACTTC
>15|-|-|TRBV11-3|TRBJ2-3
CASSLIAGSTDTQYF
TGTGCCAGCAGCTTAATCGCCGGAAGCACAGATACGCAGTATTTT
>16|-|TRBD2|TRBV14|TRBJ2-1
CASSQDLAGVRYEQFF
TGTGCCAGCAGCCAAGATCTAGCGGGAGTTAGGTATGAGCAGTTCTTC
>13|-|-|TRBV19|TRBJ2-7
CASSITRGYEQYF
TGTGCCAGTAGTATCACCCGAGGCTACGAGCAGTACTTC